These T cell receptor beta chains were read from a single sample in a study of blood T cell repertoires in COVID-19. The repertoire was sequenced with immunoSEQ multiplex PCR; TCRdb's copy has only in-frame clones and lacks some. The sample yields 80,000 or so clones, about 85% seen once. The sequenced sample consisted of peripheral blood. Every receptor here comes from a man aged 60 to 69 with COVID-19, enrolled during active disease. The CDR3 runs from the conserved cysteine through the conserved F or W. A D gene is named only where the DNA matches it firmly. Size is omitted from some rows. Given values are once, few, many or a class for expanded clones.

>-|TRBJ2-1|TRBV5-6|-
CASSKDIPNEQFF
TGTGCCAGCAGCAAGGACATACCCAATGAGCAGTTCTTC
>TRBD2|TRBJ2-2|TRBV27|-
CASSPLAGDTGELFF
TGTGCCAGCAGTCCACTAGCGGGGGACACCGGGGAGCTGTTTTTT
>-|TRBJ2-7|TRBV11-2|-
CASITEGGRQYF
TGTGCCAGCATCACGGAGGGGGGGCGGCAGTACTTC
>-|TRBJ1-1|TRBV19|once
CASSPDGEGTEAFF
TGTGCCAGTAGCCCAGACGGGGAGGGCACTGAAGCTTTCTTT
>-|TRBJ1-5|TRBV6-5|-
CASRGPSNQPQHF
TGTGCCAGCAGGGGGCCCAGCAATCAGCCCCAGCATTTT
>-|TRBJ1-1|TRBV5-1|-
CASSLEGVNTEAFF
TGCGCCAGCAGCTTGGAAGGGGTGAACACTGAAGCTTTCTTT
>TRBD2|TRBJ2-1|TRBV16|few
CASSQFGSGSLNEQFF
TGTGCCAGCAGCCAATTTGGAAGCGGGAGCCTCAATGAGCAGTTCTTC
>-|TRBJ1-3|TRBV6-5|few
CASSPRSGNTIYF
TGTGCCAGCAGTCCGCGCTCTGGAAACACCATATATTTT
>TRBD2|TRBJ2-1|TRBV14|-
CASSRTSVREGLWEQFF
TGTGCCAGCAGCCGCACATCGGTACGGGAGGGCCTCTGGGAGCAGTTCTTC
>-|TRBJ2-5|TRBV7-9|-
CASSILETQYF
TGTGCCAGCAGCATCTTAGAGACCCAGTACTTC
>-|TRBJ2-7|TRBV6-5|-
CASSYGGGSYEQYF
TGTGCCAGCAGCTACGGGGGCGGGAGCTACGAGCAGTACTTC
>TRBD2|TRBJ2-5|TRBV5-1|-
CASRAGSGPQETQYF
TGCGCCAGTCGCGCGGGTAGCGGGCCCCAAGAGACCCAGTACTTC
>-|TRBJ1-2|TRBV27|-
CASSPHLTGSYGYTF
TGTGCCAGCAGTCCACACCTTACAGGGTCCTATGGCTACACCTTC
>TRBD2|TRBJ2-3|TRBV6-2/TRBV6-3|-
CASSGHLAGDHTDTQYF
TGTGCCAGCAGTGGGCACCTAGCGGGGGACCACACAGATACGCAGTATTTT
>TRBD1|TRBJ1-5|TRBV5-1|-
CASSLGTGGDQPQHF
TGCGCCAGCAGTTTAGGGACAGGGGGTGATCAGCCCCAGCATTTT
>TRBD2|TRBJ2-1|TRBV9|-
CASSLAGDSSYNEQFF
TGTGCCAGCAGCTTAGCGGGTGATAGCTCCTACAATGAGCAGTTCTTC
>-|TRBJ2-1|TRBV13|medium-sized
CASSLGLRGGDEQFF
TGTGCCAGCAGCTTAGGCCTACGGGGTGGCGATGAGCAGTTCTTC
>TRBD1|TRBJ1-2|TRBV5-1|-
CASSPWDRGSANYGYTF
TGCGCCAGCAGCCCGTGGGACAGGGGGTCTGCTAACTATGGCTACACCTTC
>-|TRBJ2-3|TRBV7-9|-
CASSSSMRVGTQYF
TGTGCCAGCAGCTCTAGCATGAGGGTCGGTACGCAGTATTTT
>-|TRBJ1-1|TRBV18|once
CASSPVQGGNTEAFF
TGTGCCAGCTCACCAGTACAGGGCGGCAACACTGAAGCTTTCTTT
>-|TRBJ2-7|TRBV12-3/TRBV12-4|-
CASKGGRLGEQYF
TGTGCCAGCAAAGGCGGCAGACTGGGTGAGCAGTACTTC
>TRBD1|TRBJ2-5|TRBV18|-
CASSPSPGQGETQYF
TGTGCCAGCTCACCGTCCCCGGGACAGGGAGAGACCCAGTACTTC
>-|TRBJ1-4|TRBV6-5|-
CASSYLGQPDEKLFF
TGTGCCAGCAGTTACCTCGGACAGCCAGATGAAAAACTGTTTTTT
>-|TRBJ2-7|TRBV6-1|few
CASSEVRVSEQYF
TGTGCCAGCAGTGAAGTGCGGGTTTCGGAGCAGTACTTC
>-|TRBJ1-2|TRBV6-6|-
CASSYRKKQGPYGYTF
TGTGCCAGCAGTTACCGGAAAAAACAGGGCCCCTATGGCTACACCTTC
>-|TRBJ2-1|TRBV7-9|-
CASKQDAVPLLEQFF
TGTGCCAGCAAACAAGACGCGGTCCCTCTCCTGGAGCAGTTCTTC
>-|TRBJ1-5|TRBV7-7|-
CASSIDFNQPQHF
TGTGCCAGCAGCATCGACTTCAATCAGCCCCAGCATTTT
>-|TRBJ1-2|TRBV10-3|-
CAISDAGNYGYTF
TGTGCCATCAGTGATGCCGGTAACTATGGCTACACCTTC
>TRBD2|TRBJ2-7|TRBV3-1/TRBV3-2|-
CASSYRLAGLYEQYF
TGTGCCAGCAGCTACCGACTAGCGGGACTATACGAGCAGTACTTC
>TRBD2|TRBJ2-1|TRBV5-1|-
CASSLALADNEQFF
TGCGCCAGCAGCTTGGCGCTAGCGGACAATGAGCAGTTCTTC
>TRBD1|TRBJ1-1|TRBV6-5|-
CASTEQGGEAFF
TGTGCCAGCACCGAACAGGGGGGGGAAGCTTTCTTT
>TRBD1|TRBJ2-7|TRBV6-5|-
CASRRGQGISYEQYF
TGTGCCAGCAGACGGGGACAGGGAATCAGCTACGAGCAGTACTTC
>TRBD1|TRBJ2-5|TRBV19|-
CASSRQGRETQYF
TGTGCCAGTAGTCGACAGGGGCGGGAGACCCAGTACTTC
>TRBD2|TRBJ2-5|TRBV7-9|-
CASSPSGSFGETQYF
TGTGCCAGCAGCCCCAGCGGGAGTTTCGGAGAGACCCAGTACTTC
>-|TRBJ2-7|TRBV13|few
CASTKLDQGSGPEQYF
TGTGCCAGCACCAAATTGGACCAGGGGAGTGGGCCCGAGCAGTACTTC
>-|TRBJ2-6|TRBV3-1/TRBV3-2|-
CASLSGGANVLTF
TGTGCCAGCCTATCCGGTGGGGCCAACGTCCTGACTTTC
>-|TRBJ1-3|TRBV28|-
CASSLASDSSGNTIYF
TGTGCCAGCAGTTTAGCCTCAGACTCCTCTGGAAACACCATATATTTT
>-|TRBJ1-5|TRBV4-1|-
CASSQDRGNQPQHF
TGCGCCAGCAGCCAAGACCGGGGAAATCAGCCCCAGCATTTT
>-|TRBJ1-3|TRBV5-1|-
CASSLAGYGNTIYF
TGCGCCAGCAGCTTGGCGGGTTACGGAAACACCATATATTTT
>TRBD1|TRBJ1-1|TRBV7-6|-
CASSPGLGQGGTEAFF
TGTGCCAGCAGCCCCGGGCTGGGGCAGGGGGGCACTGAAGCTTTCTTT
>TRBD2|TRBJ2-1|TRBV9|once
CASSSGLVNSYEQFF
TGTGCCAGCAGCTCCGGACTAGTTAATTCATATGAGCAGTTCTTC
>-|TRBJ2-5|TRBV19|-
CASSRVRVMGGETQYF
TGTGCCAGTAGTAGAGTCCGGGTCATGGGGGGAGAGACCCAGTACTTC
>TRBD1|TRBJ1-3|TRBV2|-
CASSGVNTGGSGNTIYF
TGTGCCAGCAGTGGGGTAAACACAGGGGGCTCTGGAAACACCATATATTTT
>TRBD2|TRBJ2-5|TRBV24-1|-
CATSDSGDKKRGAQETQYF
TGTGCCACCAGTGATTCCGGGGACAAAAAGCGGGGGGCCCAAGAGACCCAGTACTTC
>TRBD1|TRBJ2-5|TRBV18|-
CASSPPAARGETQYF
TGTGCCAGCTCACCACCCGCAGCCAGGGGGGAGACCCAGTACTTC
>-|TRBJ2-7|TRBV5-1|once
CASSLGYEQYF
TGCGCCAGCAGCCTCGGCTACGAGCAGTACTTC
>TRBD2|TRBJ2-1|TRBV5-6|-
CASSQWEGHYNEQFF
TGTGCCAGCAGCCAGTGGGAGGGCCACTACAATGAGCAGTTCTTC
>-|TRBJ2-1|TRBV10-3|once
CAISERVRGNEQFF
TGTGCCATCAGTGAAAGGGTCAGGGGTAATGAGCAGTTCTTC
>-|TRBJ2-3|TRBV6-5|-
CASSFPSTDTQYF
TGTGCCAGCAGTTTCCCAAGCACAGATACGCAGTATTTT
>-|TRBJ1-3|TRBV23-1|few
CASSPGEMGYTIYF
TGCGCCAGCAGCCCCGGGGAGATGGGCTACACCATATATTTT
>-|TRBJ1-5|TRBV30|-
CAWSVSSNQPQHF
TGTGCCTGGAGTGTGAGTAGCAATCAGCCCCAGCATTTT
>-|TRBJ2-2|TRBV28|-
CASFRGFPLTGELFF
TGTGCCAGTTTCCGGGGGTTCCCTCTCACCGGGGAGCTGTTTTTT
>-|TRBJ1-1|TRBV19|few
CASMEAGGRLNTEAFF
TGTGCCAGTATGGAGGCGGGAGGGCGGCTGAACACTGAAGCTTTCTTT